This T cell receptor (beta chain) was obtained from a study of OX40 agonist ivuxolimab in advanced cancers. In the study overall: Enrolled patients in dose escalation had cancers that were hepatocellular carcinoma, melanoma, renal cell or head and neck cancer.

The method was immunoSEQ multiplex PCR; TCRdb's version includes in-frame clones alone and lacks a portion of them. Of tens of thousands of clones listed, 70% to 90% are singletons. V lost 6 bases and J lost 5, with 17 bases in between. This CDR3 spans 14 amino acids. Germline CDR1 and CDR2: MDHEN and SYDVKM. In the case of this clone: Its antigen is undetermined.

Study-level results: Both blood CD4+ and CD8+ T cells showed clonal growth by week 6 at 0.1 to 3.0 mg/kg. The investigators did not determine what antigen specificity the expanded peripheral T cells had.

Patients had blood sampled at baseline and again on cycle 4 day 1 and cycle 7 day 1. The receptor's source is an adult with an advanced solid tumor such as melanoma, head and neck, liver or kidney cancer. Sequencing used CD4+ or CD8+ T cells sorted from blood, obtained in a trial of the OX40 agonist ivuxolimab. The chain recombines TRBV28 with TRBJ2-7; D is possibly TRBD2 (6 bases). The CDR3: CASRDAGWRNEQYF. The CDR3 DNA reads as TGTGCCAGCAGGGACGCGGGGTGGAGAAACGAGCAGTACTTC.